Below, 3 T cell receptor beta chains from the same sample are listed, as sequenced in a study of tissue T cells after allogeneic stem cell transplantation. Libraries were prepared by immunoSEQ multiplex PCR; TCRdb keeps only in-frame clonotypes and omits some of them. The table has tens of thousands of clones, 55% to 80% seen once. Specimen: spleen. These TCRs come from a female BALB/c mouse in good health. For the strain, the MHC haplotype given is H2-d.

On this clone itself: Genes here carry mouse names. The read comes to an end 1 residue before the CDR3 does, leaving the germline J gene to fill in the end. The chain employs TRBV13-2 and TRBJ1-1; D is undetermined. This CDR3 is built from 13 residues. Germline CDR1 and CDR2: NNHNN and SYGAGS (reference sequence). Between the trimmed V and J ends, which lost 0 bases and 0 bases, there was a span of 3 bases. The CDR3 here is CASGDGANTEVFF. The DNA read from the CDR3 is TGTGCCAGCGGTGATGGGGCAAACACAGAAGTCTTC.

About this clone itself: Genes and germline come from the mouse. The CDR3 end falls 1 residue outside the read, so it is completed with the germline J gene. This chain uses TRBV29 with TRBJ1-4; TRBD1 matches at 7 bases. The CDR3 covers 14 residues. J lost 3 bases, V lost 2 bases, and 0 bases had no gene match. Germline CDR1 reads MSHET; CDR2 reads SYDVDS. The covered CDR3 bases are TGTGCTAGCAGTTTAGGGACAGCCAACGAAAGATTATTT. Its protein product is CASSLGTANERLF. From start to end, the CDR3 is CASSLGTANERLFF.

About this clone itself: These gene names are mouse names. The CDR3 sequence is CASSLGYSYNSPLYF. The sequenced part of the CDR3 DNA is TGTGCTAGCAGTTTAGGGTATTCCTATAATTCGCCCCTCTAC. J is TRBJ1-6 and V is TRBV29; D is uncertain. Coverage ceases 1 residue before the CDR3 finishes, and the germline J gene fills in the end. TRBJ1-6 is marked as an open reading frame, function uncertain. The length of the CDR3 is 15 residues. The V end lost 2 bases, the J end lost 0 bases, and 5 bases lay between the germline ends. Germline CDR1 reads MSHET; CDR2 reads SYDVDS.